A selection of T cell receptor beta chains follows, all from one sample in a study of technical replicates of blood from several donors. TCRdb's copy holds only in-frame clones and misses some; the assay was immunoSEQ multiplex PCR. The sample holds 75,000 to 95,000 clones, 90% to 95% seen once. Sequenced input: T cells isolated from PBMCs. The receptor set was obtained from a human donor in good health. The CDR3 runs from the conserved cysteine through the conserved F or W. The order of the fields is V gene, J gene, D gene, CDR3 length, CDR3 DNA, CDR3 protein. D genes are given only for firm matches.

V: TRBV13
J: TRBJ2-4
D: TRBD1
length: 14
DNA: TGTGCCAGCAGCTTGGACAGGGGAAAAAACATTCAGTACTTC
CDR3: CASSLDRGKNIQYF

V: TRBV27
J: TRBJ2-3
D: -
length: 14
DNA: TGTGCCAGCAGTTTGCGGGGTAGTAGTGATACGCAGTATTTT
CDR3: CASSLRGSSDTQYF

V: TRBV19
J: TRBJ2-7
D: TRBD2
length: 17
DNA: TGTGCCAGTAGTTCAGTCGAGGCGGGAGTGAGCTCCTACGAGCAGTACTTC
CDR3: CASSSVEAGVSSYEQYF

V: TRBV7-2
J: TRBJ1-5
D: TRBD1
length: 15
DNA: TGTGCCAGCAGCTTACGCAGGGGGGACAATCAGCCCCAGCATTTT
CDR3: CASSLRRGDNQPQHF

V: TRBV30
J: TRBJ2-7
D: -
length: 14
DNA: TGTGCCTGGAGCTTTTTTAGGGGCCTGAACGAGCAGTACTTC
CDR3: CAWSFFRGLNEQYF

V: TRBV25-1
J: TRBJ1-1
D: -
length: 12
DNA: TGTGCCAGCAGTCAGGGTAGGGCTGAAGCTTTCTTT
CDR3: CASSQGRAEAFF

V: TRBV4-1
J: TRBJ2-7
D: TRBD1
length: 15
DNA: TGCGCCAGCAGGAGCCGGGACAGCCTCTCCTACGAGCAGTACTTC
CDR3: CASRSRDSLSYEQYF

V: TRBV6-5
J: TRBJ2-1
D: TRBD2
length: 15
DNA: TGTGCCAGCAGTCCCGGGACTAGCTCCTACAATGAGCAGTTCTTC
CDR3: CASSPGTSSYNEQFF

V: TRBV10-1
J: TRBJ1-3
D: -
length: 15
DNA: TGCGCCAGCAGTCCCGACACCAGCTCTGGAAACACCATATATTTT
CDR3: CASSPDTSSGNTIYF

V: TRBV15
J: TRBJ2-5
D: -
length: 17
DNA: TGTGCCACCAGCAGAGGTGTCGGGACATCTCGGTGGGAGACCCAGTACTTC
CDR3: CATSRGVGTSRWETQYF

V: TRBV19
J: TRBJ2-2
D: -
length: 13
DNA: TGTGCCAGCAAACCAGCGAACACCGGGGAGCTGTTTTTT
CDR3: CASKPANTGELFF

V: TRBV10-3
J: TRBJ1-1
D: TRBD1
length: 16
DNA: TGTGCCATCAGTGAGGGAAATACAGGGGCTAACACTGAAGCTTTCTTT
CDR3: CAISEGNTGANTEAFF

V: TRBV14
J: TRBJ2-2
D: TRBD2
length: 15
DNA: TGTGCCAGCAAGCCTAGCGGGACTTACACCGGGGAGCTGTTTTTT
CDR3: CASKPSGTYTGELFF

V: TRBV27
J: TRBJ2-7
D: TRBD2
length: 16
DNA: TGTGCCAGCAGTTTGTCCCTAGCGGGAGGGCCGGTAGAGCAGTACTTC
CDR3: CASSLSLAGGPVEQYF

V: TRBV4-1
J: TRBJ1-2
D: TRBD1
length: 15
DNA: TGCGCCAGCAGCCAAGTACACGGGACAGGGTATGGCTACACCTTC
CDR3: CASSQVHGTGYGYTF

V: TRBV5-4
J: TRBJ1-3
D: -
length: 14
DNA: TGTGCCAGCAGCTCCCAGGGTTCTGGAAACACCATATATTTT
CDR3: CASSSQGSGNTIYF

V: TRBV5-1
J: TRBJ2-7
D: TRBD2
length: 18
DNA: TGCGCCAGCAGCTTGTCCGGGACTAGCGGGACCCGTACGGGGGAGCAGTACTTC
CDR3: CASSLSGTSGTRTGEQYF

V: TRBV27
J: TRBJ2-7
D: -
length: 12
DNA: TGTGCCAGAAAGCGACAGGCCGCTGGGCAGTACTTC
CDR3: CARKRQAAGQYF

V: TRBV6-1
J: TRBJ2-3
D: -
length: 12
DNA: TGTGCCAGCAGTGATAACACAGATACGCAGTATTTT
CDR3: CASSDNTDTQYF

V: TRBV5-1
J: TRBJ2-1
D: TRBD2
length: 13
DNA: TGCGCCAGCAGCACGGGACTAGCAAATGAGCAGTTCTTC
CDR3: CASSTGLANEQFF

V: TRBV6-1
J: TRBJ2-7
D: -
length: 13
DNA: TGTGCCACCCAGGGCAGTCTAGCCTACGAGCAGTACTTC
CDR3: CATQGSLAYEQYF

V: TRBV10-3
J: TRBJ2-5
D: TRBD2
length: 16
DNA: TGTGCCATCAGTGACGGGACTAGCGGGGCCCAAGAGACCCAGTACTTC
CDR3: CAISDGTSGAQETQYF

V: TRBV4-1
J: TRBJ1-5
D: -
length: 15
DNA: TGCGCCAGCAGCCATTACCGAGGAGACAATCAGCCCCAGCATTTT
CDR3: CASSHYRGDNQPQHF

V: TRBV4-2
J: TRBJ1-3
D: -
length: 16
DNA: TGTGCCAGCAGCCAAGTCCTCAGCGTCTCTGGAAACACCATATATTTT
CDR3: CASSQVLSVSGNTIYF

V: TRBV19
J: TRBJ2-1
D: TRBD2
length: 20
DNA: TGTGCCAGTAGTTCCGGGACTAGCGGGAGATGGGTAAGGTACTACAATGAGCAGTTCTTC
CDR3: CASSSGTSGRWVRYYNEQFF

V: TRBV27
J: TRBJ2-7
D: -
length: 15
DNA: TGTGCCAGCAGTTTCTGGGGCCAGGGGACCTACGAGCAGTACTTC
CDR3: CASSFWGQGTYEQYF

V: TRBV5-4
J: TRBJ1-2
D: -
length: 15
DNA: TGTGCCAGCAGCTTGGTCGGGTCCCAAGGCTATGGCTACACCTTC
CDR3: CASSLVGSQGYGYTF

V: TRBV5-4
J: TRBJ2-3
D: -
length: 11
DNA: TGTGCCAGCAGCTCAGCAGATACGCAGTATTTT
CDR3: CASSSADTQYF

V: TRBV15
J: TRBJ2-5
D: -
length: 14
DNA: TGTGCCACCAGCAGAGACTACTCGGGGGAGACCCAGTACTTC
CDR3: CATSRDYSGETQYF

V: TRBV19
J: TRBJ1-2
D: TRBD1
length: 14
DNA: TGTGCCAGTAGTCCACAGACAGGGGTTAGTGGCTACACCTTC
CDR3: CASSPQTGVSGYTF

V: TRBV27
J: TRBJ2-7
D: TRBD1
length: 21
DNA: TGTGCCAGCAGTTCATTTACAGGGGCGCGGCCCTACCAATTTTCGACCTACGAGCAGTACTTC
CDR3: CASSSFTGARPYQFSTYEQYF

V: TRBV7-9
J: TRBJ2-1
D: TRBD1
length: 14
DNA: TGTGCCAGCAGCGGAGGACAGGGGGCCAATGAGCAGTTCTTC
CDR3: CASSGGQGANEQFF

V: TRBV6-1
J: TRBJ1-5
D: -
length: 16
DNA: TGTGCCAGCAGTGCTGGGGCGGGGACTAGCAATCAGCCCCAGCATTTT
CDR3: CASSAGAGTSNQPQHF

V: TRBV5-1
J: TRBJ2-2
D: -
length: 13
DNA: TGCGCCAGCAGCTTGGGACAGACCGGGGAGCTGTTTTTT
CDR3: CASSLGQTGELFF

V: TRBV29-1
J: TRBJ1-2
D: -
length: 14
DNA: TGCAGCGTTGAAGATCCGGGCAGGGATAGTGGCTACACCTTC
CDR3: CSVEDPGRDSGYTF

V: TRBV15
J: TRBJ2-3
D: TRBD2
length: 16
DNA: TGTGCCACCAGCAGAAACCCGGGACTAGCGGGAGATACGCAGTATTTT
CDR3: CATSRNPGLAGDTQYF

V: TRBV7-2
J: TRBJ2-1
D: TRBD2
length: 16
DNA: TGTGCCAGCAGCTTAGCGGGACTAGCGGGAGCGAATGAGCAGTTCTTC
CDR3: CASSLAGLAGANEQFF

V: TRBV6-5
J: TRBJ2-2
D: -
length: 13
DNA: TGTGCCAGCAGTTACTCGTCAAACGGGGAGCTGTTTTTT
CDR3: CASSYSSNGELFF

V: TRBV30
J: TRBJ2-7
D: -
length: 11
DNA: TGTGCCTGGAGTCCTTCGTACGAGCAGTACTTC
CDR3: CAWSPSYEQYF

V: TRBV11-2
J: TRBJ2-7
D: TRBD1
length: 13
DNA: TGTGCCAGCAGCTTAGGGGACAGGAACGAGCAGTACTTC
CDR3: CASSLGDRNEQYF

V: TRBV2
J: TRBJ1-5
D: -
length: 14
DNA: TGTGCCAGCAGCCGAGGTGAGAGCAATCAGCCCCAGCATTTT
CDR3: CASSRGESNQPQHF

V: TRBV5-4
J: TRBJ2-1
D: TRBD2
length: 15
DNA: TGTGCCAGCAGCTCTAGGGTGGCGGGAGGGGGTGAGCAGTTCTTC
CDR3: CASSSRVAGGGEQFF